What follows are 32 T cell receptor beta chains derived from one specimen sequenced in a study of cytomegalovirus exposure and HLA in healthy donors. The PCR contained 60 Vbeta and 13 Jbeta primers. The data were produced by immunoSEQ multiplex PCR, yet TCRdb's version contains in-frame clones alone and is incomplete. The sample lists some 190,000 clones; over 80% were seen once. Specimen: PBMCs. The receptors shown here come from a girl aged 5 to 17 in good health and CMV-seropositive.

The V gene is TRBV19, the J gene TRBJ1-1; D not resolved. The ends were cut back, 6 bases at V and 7 bases at J, with 15 bases in the middle. The CDR3 is 13 residues long. In germline, CDR1 is LNHDA, CDR2 SQIVND (reference sequence). In DNA form, the CDR3 reads TGTGCCAGTAGCCCTTTGAGGAGGGATGAAGCTTTCTTT. Its translation is CASSPLRRDEAFF.

The chain links TRBV18 to TRBJ1-4, with TRBD1 matching 7 bases. V shed 2 bases and J 3 bases; nucleotides not matched to a gene: 3. The CDR3 has 15 amino acids. Germline CDR1 reads KGHSH; CDR2 reads LQKENI. The chain's CDR3 is CASSPTTGSNEKLFF. The CDR3 DNA reads as TGTGCCAGCTCACCAACGACAGGGTCTAATGAAAAACTGTTTTTT.

This chain joins TRBV6-1 and TRBJ2-7, with 8 bases fitting TRBD2. Trimming took 1 base from V and 3 from J; bases not matched to a gene: 8. The germline CDR1 and CDR2 sequences are MNHNS and SASEGT. The CDR3 covers 16 residues. The CDR3 protein is CASSEELGGGFYEQYF. DNA of the CDR3: TGTGCCAGCAGTGAAGAGCTTGGCGGGGGGTTCTACGAGCAGTACTTC.

CDR3: CASGFSRGSTDTQYF. CDR3 DNA: TGTGCTAGTGGTTTCTCGAGGGGGAGCACAGATACGCAGTATTTT. The J gene is TRBJ2-3, the V gene TRBV12-5, with D possibly matching TRBD1 (6 bases). Germline assignment: CDR1 LGHNT and CDR2 FRNRAP. There are 15 residues in the CDR3. Trimming removed 3 bases at V and 0 bases at J, with 10 bases between.

The chain uses TRBV5-4 and TRBJ2-3; TRBD2 might be the D (5 bases). V was pared by 3 bases and J by 5 bases, with 13 bases between. The CDR3 runs to 14 residues. Germline V CDR1 and CDR2: SGHNT, YYREEE (reference sequence). The CDR3 reads CASSSSGIKDTQYF. CDR3 DNA: TGTGCCAGCAGCTCCTCCGGGATTAAAGATACGCAGTATTTT.

The chain links TRBV10-3 to TRBJ1-1, with D possibly TRBD1 on 6 matching bases. The CDR3 consists of 12 residues. The germline V gene has CDR1 ENHRY and CDR2 SYGVKD. The V end was cut by 8 bases, the J end by 5 bases, with 12 bases between. The CDR3 DNA reads as TGTGCCATCGGACAGATAGAGACTGAAGCTTTCTTT. Protein product: CAIGQIETEAFF.

The count of this clone is one. V usage is TRBV5-4 and J usage is TRBJ1-5; no clear D. The CDR3 runs 16 residues. V lost 0 bases and J 9 bases, leaving 19 bases between the germline ends. The V gene's germline CDR1 is SGHNT and CDR2 YYREEE (reference sequence). CDR3 region: CASSLDGLTHPGPQHF. The DNA for the CDR3 is TGTGCCAGCAGCTTGGACGGCTTGACTCACCCCGGGCCCCAGCATTTT.

As concerns this clone: Compared with germline, one end of the junction differs, possibly owing to a read error. The genes are TRBV4-3 and TRBJ2-2, with D possibly being TRBD1 (6 bases). The CDR3 sequence is 15 residues long. Germline V CDR1 and CDR2: LGHNA, YSLEER. This CDR3 is CASTQRGSPPGELFF. CDR3 sequence (DNA): TGCGCCAGCACCCAAAGGGGGAGCCCCCCCGGGGAGCTGTTTTTT.

V and J are TRBV21-1 and TRBJ1-1; the DNA was not used to check the table's D call, TRBD1. TRBV21-1 is assigned pseudogene status. The CDR3 is made up of 18 amino acids. The CDR3, as DNA: TGTGCCAGCAGCCCACCGGCCAGACAGGGGCCGAATAACACTGAAGCTTTCTTT. Protein sequence: CASSPPARQGPNNTEAFF.

This clone was found a few times. CDR3 bases: TGCGCCAGCAGCCGCGGGATTTATTCACCCCTCCACTTT. Its protein is CASSRGIYSPLHF. The rearrangement joins TRBV10-1 to TRBJ1-6, with D uncertain. The CDR3 runs to 13 residues. Trimming cost V 6 bases and J 8 bases, with 11 bases left between them. The germline gives CDR1 WNHNN, CDR2 SYGVQD (reference sequence).

The V call is TRBV6-5, the J call TRBJ1-1; TRBD1 aligns across 8 bases. This CDR3 comprises 16 residues. Germline CDR1 and CDR2: MNHEY and SVGAGI. The trim removed 4 bases at V and 1 base at J, leaving 8 bases unmatched. The CDR3 nucleotides read TGTGCCAGCAGTTCCGGGACAGGAATTCGGAACACTGAAGCTTTCTTT. Residues: CASSSGTGIRNTEAFF.

In the case of this clone: This specimen includes other DNA sequences encoding the same CDR3. V is TRBV14 and J is TRBJ1-2; 8 nucleotides align to TRBD1. CDR1 and CDR2 (germline): SGHDN, FVKESK. The CDR3 loop spans 16 amino acids. Losses at the gene ends were 4 bases for V and 4 bases for J; bases not matched to a gene: 11. For the CDR3, the DNA is TGTGCCAGCAGCCCCCTGGAAGCAGGGGGCCCCTATGGCTACACCTTC. Its protein is CASSPLEAGGPYGYTF.

CDR3 sequence: CASSRSGLAYPSSYNEQFF. Here the CDR3 DNA reads TGTGCCAGCAGCCGGTCGGGACTAGCTTACCCGAGCTCCTACAATGAGCAGTTCTTC. The chain has TRBV7-9 and TRBJ2-1, with 9 bases that match TRBD2. V gave up 5 bases and J gave up 0 bases; unmatched junction bases: 14. This CDR3 spans 19 amino acids. Germline CDR1 reads SEHNR; CDR2 reads FQNEAQ (reference sequence).

V usage is TRBV19 and J usage is TRBJ2-7, with TRBD1 as a possible D gene (6 bases). With 10 bases removed from V and 3 bases from J, the gap between germline ends came to 16 bases. Germline-derived CDR1 and CDR2 are LNHDA and SQIVND (reference sequence). The CDR3 runs to 13 residues. CDR3 DNA: TGTGCCACAGCACAGGGAGCACACTACGAGCAGTACTTC. As protein: CATAQGAHYEQYF.

This chain links TRBV5-1 with TRBJ2-7; 13 nucleotides align to TRBD2. This CDR3 has 18 residues. The junction had 9 bases not matched to a gene; V was cut back by 2 bases and J by 1 base. Germline V gives CDR1 SGHRS, CDR2 YFSETQ. DNA for the CDR3: TGCGCCAGCAGCTTCGGACTAGCGGGAGACAAAACTTCCTACGAGCAGTACTTC. This gives the protein CASSFGLAGDKTSYEQYF. Full variable domain (missing parts from reference TRBV5-1 and TRBJ2-7): KAGVTQTPRYLIKTRGQQVTLSCSPISGHRSVSWYQQTPGQGLQFLFEYFSETQRNKGNFPGRFSGRQFSNSRSEMNVSTLELGDSALYLCASSFGLAGDKTSYEQYFGPGTRLTVT.

V usage is TRBV5-8 and J usage is TRBJ1-4; 11 bases are a match to TRBD1. CDR3 length: 15 residues. The J segment lost 7 bases and the V segment lost 2 bases, leaving 4 bases of the junction unmatched. Germline V gene sequence: CDR1 SGHTS, CDR2 YDEGEE. CDR3 coding DNA: TGTGCCAGCAGCTTCCGGGACAGGGGGGGTGAAAAACTGTTTTTT. Translating it yields CASSFRDRGGEKLFF.

This clone came up a few times. V gene TRBV25-1 combines with J gene TRBJ1-4; D gene unclear. The V gene's germline CDR1 is MGHDK and CDR2 SYGVNS. V was cut by 2 bases and J by 0 bases, with 7 bases left in between. The CDR3 has 15 amino acids. The DNA for the CDR3 is TGTGCCAGCAGTGAAGGGAGGCCAACTAATGAAAAACTGTTTTTT. Translation gives CASSEGRPTNEKLFF.

This clone showed up just a few times. The genes are TRBV10-2 and TRBJ2-7; the D gene is possibly TRBD2 (6 bases). Trimming took off 4 bases at V and 2 bases at J, with 18 bases between the two ends. This CDR3 region has 16 residues. Germline lookup yields CDR1 WSHSY and CDR2 SAAADI. Here the CDR3 DNA reads TGCGCCAGCAGTGTAGCCGGGGGACTCACCACCTACGAGCAGTACTTC. This encodes CASSVAGGLTTYEQYF.

This chain uses TRBV18 with TRBJ1-5, with D unclear. Germline CDR1 KGHSH, CDR2 LQKENI. The CDR3 length is 13 residues. Trimming took 11 bases from V and 2 from J, leaving 13 bases between them. DNA for the CDR3: TGTGCCTCCACTTGGGGAGGCAATCAGCCCCAGCATTTT. This codes for CASTWGGNQPQHF.

The sample holds one count of this clone. The chain combines TRBV25-1 with TRBJ2-7; no reliable D call. The CDR3 contains 12 residues. Germline values: CDR1 MGHDK, CDR2 SYGVNS. V lost 5 bases and J lost 0, with 5 bases in between. CDR3 DNA sequence: TGTGCCAGCAGTTCCTACTCCTACGAGCAGTACTTC. This codes for CASSSYSYEQYF.

The gene calls are TRBV5-1 and TRBJ2-7; TRBD1 agrees at 8 bases. Germline lookup yields CDR1 SGHRS and CDR2 YFSETQ. The CDR3 runs to 14 residues. Losses at the gene ends were 5 bases for V and 0 bases for J; bases not matched to a gene: 4. CDR3 sequence reads: CASRQGGSSYEQYF. CDR3 DNA sequence: TGCGCCAGCAGACAGGGGGGTAGCTCCTACGAGCAGTACTTC.

V is TRBV19 and J is TRBJ2-7; D gene uncertain. Looked up from germline, CDR1 is LNHDA and CDR2 is SQIVND (reference sequence). V lost 5 bases, J lost 0 bases, and 14 bases lay in between. The CDR3 covers 15 residues. In DNA form, the CDR3 reads TGTGCCAGTAGTCCCGGTGTTTTCGACTCCTACGAGCAGTACTTC. Translation: CASSPGVFDSYEQYF.

The chain joins TRBV4-1 to TRBJ1-2; D remains ambiguous. Per the germline V gene, CDR1 is MGHRA and CDR2 is YSYEKL. V gave up 3 bases and J gave up 2 bases, with 7 bases separating them. The CDR3 is made up of 13 amino acids. The CDR3 DNA is TGCGCCAGCAGCCATGCGCCCAACTATGGCTACACCTTC. As protein: CASSHAPNYGYTF.

This clone was detected only once. The chain recombines TRBV6-5 with TRBJ2-7; 7 nucleotides agree with TRBD1. This CDR3 is 14 amino acids long. The germline V gene has CDR1 MNHEY and CDR2 SVGAGI. With V trimmed by 8 bases and J by 5 bases, 12 bases remained unmatched. In DNA form, the CDR3 reads TGTGCCAGCTGCACAGACAGGGTGTCCGACGAGCAGTACTTC. Protein sequence: CASCTDRVSDEQYF.

CDR3 DNA sequence: TGTGCCAGCAGCTTACTAGCGGACCCGTTAGAGCAGTACTTC. Translated, it gives CASSLLADPLEQYF. The chain couples TRBV13 to TRBJ2-7, with 7 bases matching TRBD2. The ends lost 2 bases at V and 7 bases at J; junction bases unmatched: 8. This CDR3 has 14 amino acids. Germline CDR1 reads PRHDT; CDR2 reads FYEKMQ (reference sequence). Full variable domain (missing parts from reference TRBV13 and TRBJ2-7): AAGVIQSPRHLIKEKRETATLKCYPIPRHDTVYWYQQGPGQDPQFLISFYEKMQSDKGSIPDRFSAQQFSDYHSELNMSSLELGDSALYFCASSLLADPLEQYFGPGTRLTVT.

J is TRBJ2-1 and V is TRBV19; 9 bases are shared with TRBD2. This CDR3 has 13 amino acids. CDR1 LNHDA and CDR2 SQIVND come from the germline V gene (reference sequence). With 7 bases clipped from V and 7 bases from J, the junction kept 5 bases outside the gene matches. The CDR3: CASKFSGSNEQFF. As DNA, the CDR3 is TGTGCCAGTAAGTTTAGCGGGAGTAATGAGCAGTTCTTC.

V and J are TRBV5-1 and TRBJ2-5, with D tentatively TRBD2 (6 bases). The CDR3 has 16 residues. Germline loops: CDR1 SGHRS, CDR2 YFSETQ. The ends were cut back, 5 bases at V and 3 bases at J, with 20 bases in the middle. The CDR3 sequence is CASSRAPGLTKETQYF. The CDR3 DNA is TGCGCCAGCAGTCGAGCCCCGGGACTCACAAAAGAGACCCAGTACTTC.

V and J are TRBV18 and TRBJ2-2; 8 bases are a match to TRBD1. Germline trimming cut 4 bases from V and 3 bases from J; bases unmatched to any gene: 10. This CDR3 is 17 amino acids long. CDR1 and CDR2 from the germline V gene are KGHSH and LQKENI. CDR3 bases: TGTGCCAGCTCACGAAAAACAGGGGGATCGTACACCGGGGAGCTGTTTTTT. Its protein product is CASSRKTGGSYTGELFF.

The chain has TRBV11-2 and TRBJ1-2; a possible D gene is TRBD1 (5 bases). Trimming stripped 0 bases from V and 7 bases from J, with 6 bases between. From germline, CDR1 is SGHAT and CDR2 FQNNGV. There are 12 residues in the CDR3. CDR3 protein: CASSLDGGGYTF. The CDR3 nucleotides read TGTGCCAGCAGCTTAGACGGGGGTGGCTACACCTTC.

Turning to this clone: Other DNA variants within this sample encode the same CDR3. V usage is TRBV6-5 and J usage is TRBJ1-5, with 11 positions matching TRBD1. V shed 6 bases, J shed 5 bases, and the junction held 6 bases outside the gene matches. The CDR3 loop spans 15 amino acids. Per the germline V gene, CDR1 is MNHEY and CDR2 is SVGAGI. CDR3 region: CASRSGTGGYQPQHF. The CDR3 nucleotides are TGTGCCAGCAGGAGCGGGACAGGGGGGTATCAGCCCCAGCATTTT.

The V and J genes are TRBV6-5 and TRBJ1-5; D is uncertain. This CDR3 has 15 amino acids. With 0 bases removed from V and 5 bases from J, the gap between germline ends came to 11 bases. Germline CDR1 reads MNHEY; CDR2 reads SVGAGI. CDR3 nucleotides: TGTGCCAGCAGTTACTCGGTCCCTTCGGATCAGCCCCAGCATTTT. Its protein product is CASSYSVPSDQPQHF.

This rearrangement joins TRBV25-1 to TRBJ1-2, with 7 bases fitting TRBD1. Germline V gives CDR1 MGHDK, CDR2 SYGVNS. There are 13 residues in the CDR3. The V and J ends lost 4 bases and 8 bases, in that order; junction bases with no gene match: 7. The CDR3 nucleotides read TGTGCCAGCAGTGCAAACAGGGGCTTGGGCTACACCTTC. This codes for CASSANRGLGYTF.